This T cell receptor (beta chain) was captured by sequencing in a study of T-cell reconstitution after alpha-beta-depleted transplantation in children. During its preparation, the TCRbeta library received unique molecular identifiers. TCRdb used MiXCR to reprocess the PCR reads, holding one entry per CDR3 protein. Here the sample spans some 200,000 distinct CDR3 sequences, 14% to 15% being singletons. From germline, CDR1 is DFQATT and CDR2 SNEGSKA (reference sequence). V was clipped by 6 bases and J by 8 bases; unmatched bases: 6. This CDR3 contains 13 residues. Sequenced here: PBMCs from the stem cell graft donor, sampled from the stem cell graft. The chain recombines TRBV20-1 with TRBJ1-4, with TRBD1 matching over 10 bases. The source of this sequence is a human donor who donated a stem cell graft to a child with acute lymphoblastic leukemia. CDR3 sequence: CSAPTGGQEKLFF. As DNA, the CDR3 is TGCAGTGCCCCGACAGGGGGCCAGGAAAAACTGTTTTTT.